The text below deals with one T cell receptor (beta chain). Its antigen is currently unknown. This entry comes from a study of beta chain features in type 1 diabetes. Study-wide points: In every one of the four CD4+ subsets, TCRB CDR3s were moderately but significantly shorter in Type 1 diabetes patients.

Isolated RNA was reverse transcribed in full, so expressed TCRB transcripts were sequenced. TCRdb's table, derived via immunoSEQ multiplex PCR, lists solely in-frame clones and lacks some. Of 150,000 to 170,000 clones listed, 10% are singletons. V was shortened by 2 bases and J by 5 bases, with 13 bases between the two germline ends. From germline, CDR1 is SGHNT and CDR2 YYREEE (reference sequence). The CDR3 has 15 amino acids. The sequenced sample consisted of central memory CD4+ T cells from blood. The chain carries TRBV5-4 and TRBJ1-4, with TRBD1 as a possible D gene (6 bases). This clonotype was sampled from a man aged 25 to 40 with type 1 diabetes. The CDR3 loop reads CASSFRQEPNEKLFF. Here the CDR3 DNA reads TGTGCCAGCAGCTTTCGACAGGAGCCAAATGAAAAACTGTTTTTT. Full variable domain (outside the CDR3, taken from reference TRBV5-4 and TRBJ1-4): ETGVTQSPTHLIKTRGQQVTLRCSSQSGHNTVSWYQQALGQGPQFIFQYYREEENGRGNFPPRFSGLQFPNYSSELNVNALELDDSALYLCASSFRQEPNEKLFFGSGTQLSVL.